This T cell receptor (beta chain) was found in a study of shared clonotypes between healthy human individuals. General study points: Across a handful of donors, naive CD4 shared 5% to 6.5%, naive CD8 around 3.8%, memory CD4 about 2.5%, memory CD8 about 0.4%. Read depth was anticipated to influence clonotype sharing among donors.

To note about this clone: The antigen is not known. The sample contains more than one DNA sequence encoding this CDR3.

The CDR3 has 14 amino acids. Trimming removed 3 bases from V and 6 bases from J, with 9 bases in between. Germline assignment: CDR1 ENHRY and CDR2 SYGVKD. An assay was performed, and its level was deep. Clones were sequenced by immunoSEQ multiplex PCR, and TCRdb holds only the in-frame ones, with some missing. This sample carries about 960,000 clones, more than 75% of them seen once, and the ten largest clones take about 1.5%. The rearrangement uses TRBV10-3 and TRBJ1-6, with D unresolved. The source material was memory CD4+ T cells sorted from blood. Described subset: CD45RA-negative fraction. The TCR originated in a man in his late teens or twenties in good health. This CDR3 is CAISESRTNSPLHF. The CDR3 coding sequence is TGTGCCATCAGTGAATCCCGGACTAATTCACCCCTCCACTTT.